What follows are 30 T cell receptor beta chains derived from one specimen sequenced in a study of post-analysis software for immune sequencing data. Study results and limitations: Included in a set of roughly five TRBV segments more frequent in patients than controls were TRBV5-6, TRBV5-1 and TRBV20-1.

Prepared TCR beta cDNA libraries contained unique molecular identifiers. One entry per CDR3 protein, called by TCRdb with MiXCR from the PCR reads. The repertoire holds approximately 770,000 distinct CDR3 sequences, with 46% as singletons. These receptors' antigens are unknown. Sequenced input: blood. These receptor sequences come from a girl between 5 and 17 years old with multiple sclerosis.

In its sample, this clonotype was seen a few times. This chain connects TRBV13 to TRBJ2-1, with 8 bases aligning to TRBD2. The CDR3 has 15 residues. CDR1 and CDR2 (germline): PRHDT, FYEKMQ (reference sequence). The trim removed 4 bases at V and 1 base at J, leaving 3 bases unmatched. In DNA, the CDR3 is TGTGCCAGCAGCTGGGGACTAGGGTCCTACAATGAGCAGTTCTTC. Translated: CASSWGLGSYNEQFF.

This clonotype has a handful of counts. J is TRBJ2-1 and V is TRBV11-3, with 12 nucleotides matching TRBD2. J lost 7 bases, V lost 11 bases, and 6 bases had no gene match. The CDR3 runs to 13 residues. Germline V CDR1 and CDR2: SGHNT, YENEEA. CDR3 residues: CAWTSGKSNEQFF. CDR3 nucleotide sequence: TGTGCCTGGACTAGCGGGAAGAGTAATGAGCAGTTCTTC.

The chain has TRBV12-3 or TRBV12-4 and TRBJ2-7; D is undetermined. The CDR3 sequence is 15 residues long. Trimming removed 3 bases from V and 2 bases from J, with 14 bases in between. CDR3 protein: CASSFSTPDPYEQYF. CDR3 sequence (DNA): TGTGCCAGCAGTTTCAGCACACCGGATCCCTACGAGCAGTACTTC.

The chain couples TRBV10-3 to TRBJ1-4; 9 bases are a match to TRBD1. Germline trimming cut 2 bases from V and 8 bases from J; bases unmatched to any gene: 3. CDR1 is ENHRY, CDR2 SYGVKD, per germline. This CDR3 comprises 14 residues. CDR3 protein: CAISEGQGTEKLFF. CDR3 coding DNA: TGTGCCATCAGTGAGGGACAGGGGACCGAAAAACTGTTTTTT.

The rearrangement uses TRBV6-6 and TRBJ1-5, with D unresolved. V dropped 0 bases and J dropped 9 bases, with 9 bases sitting between them. The CDR3 spans 13 residues. CDR1 and CDR2 (germline): MNHNY, SVGAGI (reference sequence). CDR3 in DNA: TGTGCCAGCAGTTACTCCCTGGACCTGCCCCAGCATTTT. Its translation is CASSYSLDLPQHF.

There are many counts of this clonotype. This chain links TRBV5-1 with TRBJ2-3; 7 bases line up with TRBD1. The V segment lost 1 base and the J segment 4 bases; nucleotides outside the gene matches: 6. Germline V CDR1 and CDR2: SGHRS, YFSETQ. The CDR3 covers 15 residues. This CDR3 is CASSLRGHGADTQYF. CDR3 nucleotides: TGCGCCAGCAGCTTGAGGGGGCACGGGGCAGATACGCAGTATTTT.

This chain joins TRBV7-8 and TRBJ2-7, with D unresolved. Germline-derived CDR1 and CDR2 are SGHVS and FQNEAQ. Trimming took 5 bases from V and 5 from J, leaving 7 bases between them. The CDR3 covers 11 residues. The CDR3 nucleotides are TGTGCCAGCAGCCCGCCTCACGAGCAGTACTTC. Protein: CASSPPHEQYF.

The chain joins TRBV12-3 or TRBV12-4 to TRBJ2-7; TRBD2 matches at 9 bases. CDR3 length: 14 residues. Trimming removed 6 bases from V and 2 bases from J; junction bases left unmatched: 5. Written as DNA, the CDR3 is TGTGCCAGCAGCGGGACTAGCAGTCCCTACGAGCAGTACTTC. It translates to CASSGTSSPYEQYF.

In nucleotides, the CDR3 is TGTGCCAGCAGATTGGGACTAGCGGGACACTACGAGCAGTACTTC. It is translated as CASRLGLAGHYEQYF. The rearrangement links TRBV11-2 to TRBJ2-4; 13 bases map to TRBD2. The J call is in doubt because the DNA end fits TRBJ2-7 better. Germline CDR1 is SGHAT and CDR2 is FQNNGV. The CDR3 runs to 15 residues.

The rearrangement joins TRBV14 to TRBJ2-3; D perhaps matches TRBD2 (5 bases). V shed 0 bases and J shed 2 bases, with 12 bases lying between them. The CDR3 totals 16 residues. Germline V gives CDR1 SGHDN, CDR2 FVKESK. The CDR3: CASSQDGGYSTDTQYF. CDR3 nucleotides: TGTGCCAGCAGCCAAGACGGCGGGTATTCCACAGATACGCAGTATTTT.

The CDR3 sequence: CASSLSAPGNQPQHF. The CDR3 bases are TGTGCCAGCAGCTTATCGGCCCCCGGGAATCAGCCCCAGCATTTT. The J gene is TRBJ1-5, the V gene TRBV7-9, with D uncertain. With 2 bases removed from V and 4 bases from J, the gap between germline ends came to 12 bases. This CDR3 is built from 15 residues. CDR1 and CDR2 (germline): SEHNR, FQNEAQ (reference sequence).

This chain uses TRBV28 with TRBJ2-7; 7 bases are a match to TRBD2. V lost 4 bases to trimming and J lost 3 bases; unmatched junction nucleotides: 3. Germline CDR1 reads MDHEN; CDR2 reads SYDVKM. This CDR3 is 13 amino acids long. The CDR3 here is CASSYGGFYEQYF. CDR3 in DNA: TGTGCCAGCAGTTACGGGGGGTTCTACGAGCAGTACTTC. The variable domain in full, with the rest retrieved from reference TRBV28 and TRBJ2-7, is DVKVTQSSRYLVKRTGEKVFLECVQDMDHENMFWYRQDPGLGLRLIYFSYDVKMKEKGDIPEGYSVSREKKERFSLILESASTNQTSMYLCASSYGGFYEQYFGPGTRLTVT.

The rearrangement uses TRBV7-9 and TRBJ2-1; TRBD2 agrees at 13 bases. From germline, CDR1 is SEHNR and CDR2 FQNEAQ (reference sequence). The CDR3 is 16 residues long. V shed 4 bases and J 7 bases; nucleotides not matched to a gene: 7. The CDR3 DNA reads as TGTGCCAGCAGCTGGACTAGCGGGGGTGGGGGGAATGAGCAGTTCTTC. Translating it yields CASSWTSGGGGNEQFF.

This clonotype showed up just once. This sequence joins TRBV20-1 and TRBJ2-1; the D gene is possibly TRBD2 (5 bases). CDR3 length: 13 amino acids. CDR1 and CDR2 from the germline V gene are DFQATT and SNEGSKA (reference sequence). The CDR3 loop reads CRAGGPKIHEQFF. DNA for the CDR3: TGCAGGGCGGGCGGACCCAAAATCCATGAGCAGTTCTTC.

This chain uses TRBV5-1 with TRBJ2-3; possible D gene TRBD1, 5 bases. CDR3 length: 16 residues. Germline V gives CDR1 SGHRS, CDR2 YFSETQ. Trimming removed 0 bases from V and 0 bases from J, with 11 bases in between. CDR3 amino acids: CASSLEGSSSTDTQYF. Written as DNA, the CDR3 is TGCGCCAGCAGCTTGGAGGGGTCCTCTAGCACAGATACGCAGTATTTT.

The chain joins TRBV20-1 to TRBJ2-3; no firm D call. Germline V gives CDR1 DFQATT, CDR2 SNEGSKA (reference sequence). Trimming pared 3 bases from V and 0 bases from J, leaving 10 bases between. The CDR3 covers 14 residues. CDR3 in DNA: TGCAGTGCTAGCCCAGGAGTTAGCACAGATACGCAGTATTTT. Amino acids: CSASPGVSTDTQYF.

There are a few counts of this clonotype. The chain uses TRBV27 and TRBJ2-1; 7 bases fit TRBD2. Germline V gives CDR1 MNHEY, CDR2 SMNVEV (reference sequence). The CDR3 contains 16 residues. V trimming: 6 bases; J trimming: 4 bases; junction bases outside the gene matches: 12. CDR3: CASRRETGEGYNEQFF. CDR3 nucleotides: TGTGCCAGCAGGAGGGAGACGGGGGAGGGTTACAATGAGCAGTTCTTC.

DNA for the CDR3: TGTGCCTGGAGTCCGGGGGTTGACGGTCGGCGAGCCTACGAGCAGTACTTC. This sequence encodes CAWSPGVDGRRAYEQYF. The chain carries TRBV30 and TRBJ2-7; weak D call: TRBD2 (6 bases). V lost 2 bases, J lost 2 bases, and 22 bases lay in between. Germline V CDR1 and CDR2: GTSNPN, SVGIG (reference sequence). The CDR3 spans 17 residues. Full variable domain (missing parts from reference TRBV30 and TRBJ2-7): SQTIHQWPATLVQPVGSPLSLECTVEGTSNPNLYWYRQAAGRGLQLLFYSVGIGQISSEVPQNLSASRPQDRQFILSSKKLLLSDSGFYLCAWSPGVDGRRAYEQYFGPGTRLTVT.

The rearrangement uses TRBV13 and TRBJ2-1; TRBD2 agrees at 7 bases. The CDR3 is 15 amino acids. The junction had 8 bases not matched to a gene; V was cut back by 5 bases and J by 4 bases. In germline, CDR1 is PRHDT, CDR2 FYEKMQ (reference sequence). CDR3 sequence: CASSTGLGDYNEQFF. CDR3 bases: TGTGCCAGCAGCACCGGACTAGGCGATTACAATGAGCAGTTCTTC.

This clonotype was counted between two and nine times. This chain joins TRBV29-1 and TRBJ2-3; possibly TRBD2 for D (5 bases). This CDR3 region has 12 residues. V was pared by 1 base and J by 5 bases, with 7 bases between. Germline CDR1 is SQVTM and CDR2 is ANQGSEA. Here the CDR3 reads CSVEGAGDTQYF. DNA for the CDR3: TGCAGCGTTGAAGGCGCGGGAGATACGCAGTATTTT.

In its sample, this clonotype was seen a few times. The chain is built from TRBV4-2 and TRBJ2-7; D uncertain. This CDR3 spans 15 amino acids. The germline V gene encodes CDR1 LGHNA and CDR2 YNFKEQ. Between the trimmed V and J ends, which lost 0 bases and 1 base, there was a span of 10 bases. CDR3 region: CASSQDYEESYEQYF. The CDR3 DNA follows: TGTGCCAGCAGCCAAGATTACGAGGAATCCTACGAGCAGTACTTC.

V is TRBV25-1 and J is TRBJ1-4; 8 bases match TRBD1. This CDR3 region has 13 residues. Trimming cost V 6 bases and J 3 bases; bases outside gene matches: 0. Germline CDR1 reads MGHDK; CDR2 reads SYGVNS. The CDR3 coding sequence is TGTGCCAGCAGACAGGGGGCTAATGAAAAACTGTTTTTT. It encodes CASRQGANEKLFF.

The CDR3, as DNA: TGTGCCAGCACAACGGTGGTGGGTGGGACCCAGTACTTC. It is translated as CASTTVVGGTQYF. The chain joins TRBV6-2 or TRBV6-3 to TRBJ2-5; unclear D gene. From germline, CDR1 is MNHEY and CDR2 SVGEGT. Trimming pared 7 bases from V and 7 bases from J, leaving 16 bases between. The CDR3 is 13 amino acids.

Only a few counts were recorded for this clonotype. The rearrangement links TRBV24-1 to TRBJ2-3; 11 bases map to TRBD2. The CDR3 is 16 amino acids. With V trimmed by 4 bases and J by 3 bases, 5 bases remained unmatched. Germline values: CDR1 KGHDR, CDR2 SFDVKD. The CDR3 DNA follows: TGTGCCACCAGTGAAGGGCTAGCGGGAGGTACAGATACGCAGTATTTT. This codes for CATSEGLAGGTDTQYF.

A few counts support this clonotype. V is TRBV27 and J is TRBJ2-7; tentative D call: TRBD2 (5 bases). Germline-derived CDR1 and CDR2 are MNHEY and SMNVEV (reference sequence). The CDR3 consists of 14 residues. V was cut by 4 bases and J by 5 bases, with 15 bases left in between. The CDR3 bases are TGTGCCAGCAGTTCCCTCTTCCCCGGGAACGAGCAGTACTTC. This translates into CASSSLFPGNEQYF.

The V and J genes are TRBV28 and TRBJ2-7; D perhaps matches TRBD1 (6 bases). This CDR3 contains 17 residues. V was cut by 5 bases and J by 1 base, with 21 bases left in between. CDR1 and CDR2 from the germline V gene are MDHEN and SYDVKM. The CDR3 bases are TGTGCCAGCAGTGCTCCGGGACAACGGTTATTTTCCTACGAGCAGTACTTC. As protein: CASSAPGQRLFSYEQYF.

The CDR3 here is CASSLETSGIYEQYF. CDR3 coding DNA: TGCGCCAGCAGCTTGGAAACTAGCGGTATTTACGAGCAGTACTTC. The chain joins TRBV5-1 to TRBJ2-7, with 8 bases fitting TRBD2. The trim removed 0 bases at V and 4 bases at J, leaving 6 bases unmatched. Germline V gives CDR1 SGHRS, CDR2 YFSETQ. CDR3 size: 15 residues. Full variable domain (outside the CDR3, taken from reference TRBV5-1 and TRBJ2-7): KAGVTQTPRYLIKTRGQQVTLSCSPISGHRSVSWYQQTPGQGLQFLFEYFSETQRNKGNFPGRFSGRQFSNSRSEMNVSTLELGDSALYLCASSLETSGIYEQYFGPGTRLTVT.

The chain has TRBV7-2 and TRBJ2-7, with 12 bases aligning to TRBD2. Germline-derived CDR1 and CDR2 are SGHTA and FQGNSA. V was pared by 0 bases and J by 3 bases, with 15 bases of the junction left unmatched. The CDR3 loop spans 20 amino acids. The CDR3 nucleotides read TGTGCCAGCAGCTTAGCTGACCATTCCACTAGCGGGAGGTCCCTCTACGAGCAGTACTTC. It codes for CASSLADHSTSGRSLYEQYF.

In this sample, this clonotype turned up a few times. The genes are TRBV5-1 and TRBJ2-1; maybe TRBD2 (5 bases). Trimming pared 3 bases from V and 9 bases from J, leaving 13 bases between. The CDR3 length is 13 residues. Per germline, CDR1 SGHRS and CDR2 YFSETQ. Written as DNA, the CDR3 is TGCGCCAGCAGCTACGAGGGCCCCAGTGAGCAGTTCTTC. Its translation: CASSYEGPSEQFF.

The rearrangement joins TRBV4-1 to TRBJ2-5, with TRBD2 identical over 12 bases. The V segment lost 1 base and the J segment 2 bases; nucleotides outside the gene matches: 2. CDR1 is MGHRA, CDR2 YSYEKL, per germline. The length of the CDR3 is 16 residues. The CDR3 loop reads CASSQGTSGAQETQYF. For the CDR3, the DNA is TGCGCCAGCAGCCAAGGGACTAGCGGGGCTCAAGAGACCCAGTACTTC.